The 28 T cell receptor beta chains below come from one sample, sequenced in a study of T cell repertoires in aging, cancer and after chemotherapy (dated by TCRdb to the late 2010s). Instead of sorted cells or RNA, genomic DNA extracted from peripheral blood served as the source for amplifying TCR beta rearrangements. Sequencing used an Illumina MiSeq. Using a mixed TRB-A/B primer pool, multiplex touch-down PCR amplified rearranged TRB sequences covering the V, D and J segments. TCRdb redid the processing of the public reads, applying fastp at Q25 and MiXCR, and retained in-frame beta chains. When rows share a CDR3 protein, they turn into one entry using the most common DNA and genes. The sample contains 3,300 or so distinct CDR3 sequences, over 30% of them found a single time. The ten largest clones represent about 52% of the sample. Sequenced: blood. The receptors were sampled from a human donor in good health.

In its sample, this clonotype was seen a few times. This rearrangement joins TRBV30 to TRBJ2-3; D is unresolved. The CDR3 is 15 amino acids. V was trimmed by 0 bases and J by 2 bases, leaving 12 bases between them. CDR1 GTSNPN and CDR2 SVGIG come from the germline V gene (reference sequence). CDR3 sequence: CAWSVGIPFTDTQYF. DNA for the CDR3: TGTGCCTGGAGTGTGGGGATCCCTTTCACAGATACGCAGTATTTT.

The chain combines TRBV10-2 with TRBJ1-1, with D uncertain. This CDR3 comprises 13 residues. Trimming took off 3 bases at V and 11 bases at J, with 16 bases between the two ends. Germline V CDR1 and CDR2: WSHSY, SAAADI. Here the CDR3 reads CASSDFQVGSAFF. CDR3 sequence (DNA): TGCGCCAGCAGTGATTTCCAGGTGGGCTCGGCTTTCTTT.

The chain has TRBV24-1 and TRBJ1-5, with D tentatively TRBD1 (5 bases). Germline CDR1 KGHDR, CDR2 SFDVKD. Trimming removed 10 bases from V and 8 bases from J, with 23 bases in between. The CDR3 loop spans 15 amino acids. In DNA, the CDR3 is TGTGCCACAAGTAAACAGGTAAAGATGGATAAGCCCCAGCATTTT. Amino acids: CATSKQVKMDKPQHF.

J is TRBJ2-2 and V is TRBV11-1; 9 nucleotides align to TRBD1. CDR3 length: 14 amino acids. Germline loops: CDR1 SGHAT, CDR2 FQDESV (reference sequence). V gave up 7 bases and J gave up 3 bases; unmatched junction bases: 3. The CDR3 region is CASNGQGYTGELFF. CDR3 DNA: TGTGCCAGCAACGGACAGGGGTACACCGGGGAGCTGTTTTTT.

J is TRBJ1-1 and V is TRBV30; weak D call: TRBD1 (6 bases). Germline CDR1 reads GTSNPN; CDR2 reads SVGIG (reference sequence). The CDR3 extends over 12 amino acids. V was cut by 2 bases and J by 6 bases, with 10 bases left in between. CDR3 coding DNA: TGTGCCTGGAGTAAACAGGGCGCTGAAGCTTTCTTT. It codes for CAWSKQGAEAFF.

This rearrangement joins TRBV6-1 to TRBJ1-1; D possibly corresponds to TRBD1 (6 bases). The germline V gene has CDR1 MNHNS and CDR2 SASEGT. Trimming removed 6 bases from V and 5 bases from J, with 16 bases in between. CDR3 length equals 14 residues. In DNA form, the CDR3 reads TGTGCCAGCAGCGAGGGGGAGGGGTGGACTGAAGCTTTCTTT. As protein: CASSEGEGWTEAFF.

This chain links TRBV6-2 or TRBV6-3 with TRBJ2-7; D remains ambiguous. CDR1 and CDR2 from the germline V gene are MNHEY and SVGEGT. With 5 bases removed from V and 3 bases from J, the gap between germline ends came to 17 bases. The CDR3 runs 15 residues. DNA for the CDR3: TGTGCCAGCAGTGAACTACCTCTAGTGAGCTACGAGCAGTACTTC. Amino acid sequence: CASSELPLVSYEQYF.

CDR3 region: CASSLEGLGTDTQYF. The CDR3 region has the DNA TGTGCCAGCAGCCTTGAGGGACTAGGGACAGATACGCAGTATTTT. This sequence joins TRBV13 and TRBJ2-3; 8 nucleotides match TRBD2. The germline CDR1 and CDR2 sequences are PRHDT and FYEKMQ (reference sequence). The CDR3 extends over 15 amino acids. With V trimmed by 5 bases and J by 3 bases, 7 bases remained unmatched.

The V and J genes are TRBV6-5 and TRBJ2-7; 7 bases match TRBD1. This CDR3 is built from 13 residues. Unmatched junction bases numbered 8, after V lost 6 bases and J lost 6 bases. Looked up from germline, CDR1 is MNHEY and CDR2 is SVGAGI. Here the CDR3 reads CASRYLRQGEQYF. As DNA, the CDR3 is TGTGCCAGCAGGTATCTGAGACAGGGCGAGCAGTACTTC.

This clonotype is labeled as medium-sized. CDR3: CSVDGDRGLGGTGELFF. Written as DNA, the CDR3 is TGCAGCGTTGATGGGGACAGGGGGCTAGGGGGCACCGGGGAGCTGTTTTTT. This rearrangement joins TRBV29-1 to TRBJ2-2; 12 nucleotides match TRBD1. The CDR3 is made up of 17 amino acids. The germline V gene has CDR1 SQVTM and CDR2 ANQGSEA. The trim removed 3 bases at V and 4 bases at J, leaving 9 bases unmatched.

This chain joins TRBV20-1 and TRBJ1-6; 8 bases map to TRBD1. CDR3 length: 15 amino acids. The V segment lost 2 bases and the J segment 6 bases; nucleotides outside the gene matches: 6. The V gene's germline CDR1 is DFQATT and CDR2 SNEGSKA (reference sequence). DNA for the CDR3: TGCAGTGCTAGACCAACAGGGGGGACTAATTCACCCCTCCACTTT. This sequence encodes CSARPTGGTNSPLHF.

This clonotype was counted between two and nine times. The rearrangement joins TRBV11-3 to TRBJ1-2; D ambiguous. V lost 3 bases and J 1 base, leaving 15 bases between the germline ends. The CDR3 sequence is 16 residues long. In germline, CDR1 is SGHNT, CDR2 YENEEA. The CDR3 DNA reads TGTGCCAGCAGCTTGTCCCGGGTAACGGATAACTATGGCTACACCTTC. The encoded protein is CASSLSRVTDNYGYTF. The full variable domain, with the rest looked up from reference TRBV11-3 and TRBJ1-2, is EAGVVQSPRYKIIEKKQPVAFWCNPISGHNTLYWYLQNLGQGPELLIRYENEEAVDDSQLPKDRFSAERLKGVDSTLKIQPAELGDSAVYLCASSLSRVTDNYGYTFGSGTRLTVV.

In this sample, this clonotype is large. The chain has TRBV29-1 and TRBJ2-3; D gene ambiguous. The length of the CDR3 is 12 residues. Germline CDR1 reads SQVTM; CDR2 reads ANQGSEA. Trimming took off 0 bases at V and 2 bases at J, with 3 bases between the two ends. CDR3 nucleotide sequence: TGCAGCGTTGAAGAGGACACAGATACGCAGTATTTT. Translating it yields CSVEEDTDTQYF.

The rearrangement links TRBV29-1 to TRBJ1-1, with D unclear. The CDR3 extends over 14 amino acids. V was cut by 4 bases and J by 2 bases, with 14 bases left in between. CDR1 and CDR2 from the germline V gene are SQVTM and ANQGSEA. The CDR3 reads CSVALRLGNTEAFF. The CDR3 DNA is TGCAGCGTTGCCCTTAGACTGGGAAACACTGAAGCTTTCTTT.

CDR3 nucleotide sequence: TGTGCCATCAGGGTTCAGGGAAACTCCTATGGCTACACCTTC. Translation: CAIRVQGNSYGYTF. The rearrangement links TRBV10-3 to TRBJ1-2; tentative D call: TRBD1 (5 bases). Germline V lookup: CDR1 ENHRY, CDR2 SYGVKD. Trimming took 6 bases from V and 4 from J, leaving 15 bases between them. The CDR3 consists of 14 residues.

This clonotype was seen a handful of times. V usage is TRBV6-5 and J usage is TRBJ2-5; a possible D gene is TRBD2 (6 bases). V dropped 8 bases and J dropped 2 bases, with 18 bases sitting between them. This CDR3 spans 15 amino acids. The germline CDR1 and CDR2 sequences are MNHEY and SVGAGI. For the CDR3, the DNA is TGTGCCAGCGTAATGGGAGGAGGAAGGCAAGAGACCCAGTACTTC. This translates into CASVMGGGRQETQYF.

This clonotype was recorded a few times. The rearrangement uses TRBV12-3 or TRBV12-4 and TRBJ2-6; D gene unclear. The CDR3 is 14 residues long. V dropped 3 bases and J dropped 0 bases, with 3 bases sitting between them. The CDR3 protein is CASSFDSGANVLTF. In nucleotides, the CDR3 is TGTGCCAGCAGTTTTGACTCTGGGGCCAACGTCCTGACTTTC.

This clonotype is large. This chain connects TRBV19 to TRBJ2-6; 8 bases align to TRBD1. CDR1 and CDR2 from the germline V gene are LNHDA and SQIVND (reference sequence). J gave up 0 bases and V 6 bases, and 7 bases lay outside the gene matches. The CDR3 totals 17 residues. The CDR3 sequence is CASRPTGGNSGANVLTF. For the CDR3, the DNA is TGTGCCAGTAGACCTACAGGGGGTAACTCTGGGGCCAACGTCCTGACTTTC.

J is TRBJ2-5 and V is TRBV15; tentatively, D is TRBD2 (6 bases). CDR1 LNHNV and CDR2 YYDKDF come from the germline V gene (reference sequence). CDR3 length equals 16 residues. Between the trimmed V and J ends, which lost 0 bases and 5 bases, there was a span of 16 bases. The CDR3 sequence is CATSRDGGAAGETQYF. The CDR3, as DNA: TGTGCCACCAGCAGAGATGGAGGGGCCGCGGGTGAGACCCAGTACTTC. Together with reference TRBV15 and TRBJ2-5, the CDR3 gives the full variable domain: DAMVIQNPRYQVTQFGKPVTLSCSQTLNHNVMYWYQQKSSQAPKLLFHYYDKDFNNEADTPDNFQSRRPNTSFCFLDIRSPGLGDTAMYLCATSRDGGAAGETQYFGPGTRLLVL.

This clonotype was counted between two and nine times. The chain joins TRBV30 to TRBJ1-1; D is perhaps TRBD1 (6 bases). Germline V gene lookup returns CDR1 GTSNPN and CDR2 SVGIG (reference sequence). The germline V and J ends were trimmed by 0 bases and 4 bases, with 18 bases remaining between them. The CDR3 runs to 16 residues. This CDR3 reads CAWSVLGAVGTTEAFF. The CDR3, as DNA: TGTGCCTGGAGTGTACTGGGGGCCGTCGGGACCACTGAAGCTTTCTTT.

A few counts support this clonotype. The V gene is TRBV11-3, the J gene TRBJ2-1; D uncertain. The CDR3 spans 14 residues. Germline assignment: CDR1 SGHNT and CDR2 YENEEA. Trimming removed 3 bases from V and 0 bases from J, with 6 bases in between. CDR3 bases: TGTGCCAGCAGCTTCCTGCGCTCCTACAATGAGCAGTTCTTC. It codes for CASSFLRSYNEQFF.

This clonotype was recorded a few times. The chain couples TRBV10-3 to TRBJ1-6; D remains ambiguous. V lost 5 bases and J 14 bases, leaving 22 bases between the germline ends. CDR3 length: 15 amino acids. Germline loops: CDR1 ENHRY, CDR2 SYGVKD. The CDR3 sequence: CAISSSRGGSGALHF. DNA for the CDR3: TGTGCCATCAGTTCCAGCCGAGGTGGCTCCGGAGCCCTCCACTTT.

The gene calls are TRBV18 and TRBJ1-3; D is unresolved. Germline V gene data show CDR1 as KGHSH and CDR2 as LQKENI. This CDR3 region has 14 residues. V gave up 2 bases and J gave up 0 bases, with 5 bases separating them. Written as DNA, the CDR3 is TGTGCCAGCTCACCAGATCCCTCTGGAAACACCATATATTTT. It specifies CASSPDPSGNTIYF.

DNA for the CDR3: TGCGCCAGCAGCTTAGTACCCGGTAACTATGGCTACACCTTC. Translating gives CASSLVPGNYGYTF. The chain couples TRBV5-1 to TRBJ1-2; D unresolved. Trimming stripped 2 bases from V and 1 base from J, with 9 bases between. The CDR3 spans 14 residues. CDR1 and CDR2 (germline): SGHRS, YFSETQ.

This clonotype rates as medium-sized. The rearrangement uses TRBV29-1 and TRBJ2-5; D perhaps matches TRBD1 (7 bases). Germline V gene sequence: CDR1 SQVTM, CDR2 ANQGSEA. Trimming left V 4 bases short and J 2 bases short, with 14 bases between. The CDR3 spans 14 residues. The CDR3 sequence is CSVAGQGGQETQYF. CDR3 nucleotide sequence: TGCAGCGTTGCCGGCCAGGGGGGTCAAGAGACCCAGTACTTC.

The V and J genes are TRBV6-6 and TRBJ1-1, with 9 bases aligning to TRBD1. V lost 6 bases and J lost 3; bases outside the gene matches: 11. The CDR3 sequence is 16 residues long. Germline-derived CDR1 and CDR2 are MNHNY and SVGAGI (reference sequence). The CDR3 spells CASSHPPGTGYTEAFF. CDR3 DNA sequence: TGTGCCAGCAGCCACCCCCCCGGGACAGGGTACACTGAAGCTTTCTTT.

The CDR3 sequence: CASSQGAGAAGASLFF. The CDR3 region has the DNA TGCGCCAGCAGCCAAGGAGCAGGCGCCGCGGGGGCAAGTCTGTTTTTT. The chain is built from TRBV4-1 and TRBJ1-4; TRBD1 is a possible D gene (6 bases). Looked up from germline, CDR1 is MGHRA and CDR2 is YSYEKL. Trimming shortened V by 1 base and J by 14 bases, and 23 bases separated the two germline ends. The CDR3 runs to 16 residues.

The sample holds a few counts of this clonotype. The V call is TRBV6-1, the J call TRBJ1-1; TRBD1 matches at 7 bases. V shed 6 bases and J 8 bases; nucleotides not matched to a gene: 6. This CDR3 has 12 residues. From germline, CDR1 is MNHNS and CDR2 SASEGT. CDR3 in amino acids: CASSPGTAEAFF. In nucleotides, the CDR3 is TGTGCCAGCAGCCCCGGGACAGCAGAAGCTTTCTTT.